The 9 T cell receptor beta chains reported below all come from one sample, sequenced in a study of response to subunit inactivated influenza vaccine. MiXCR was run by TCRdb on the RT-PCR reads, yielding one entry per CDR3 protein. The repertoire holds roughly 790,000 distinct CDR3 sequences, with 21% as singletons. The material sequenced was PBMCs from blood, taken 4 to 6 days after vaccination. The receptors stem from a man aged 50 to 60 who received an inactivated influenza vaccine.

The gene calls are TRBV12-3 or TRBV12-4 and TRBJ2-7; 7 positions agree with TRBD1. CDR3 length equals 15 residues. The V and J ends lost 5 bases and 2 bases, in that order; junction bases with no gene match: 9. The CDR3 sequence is CASSAYGTAPYEQYF. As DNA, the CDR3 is TGTGCCAGCAGTGCCTACGGGACAGCCCCCTACGAGCAGTACTTC.

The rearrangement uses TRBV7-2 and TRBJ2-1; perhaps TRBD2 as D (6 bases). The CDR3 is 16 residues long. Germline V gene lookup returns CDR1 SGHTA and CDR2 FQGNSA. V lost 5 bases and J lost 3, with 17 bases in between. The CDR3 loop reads CASSLLRDSIYNEQFF. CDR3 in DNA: TGTGCCAGCAGCCTTCTCCGGGACTCGATCTACAATGAGCAGTTCTTC. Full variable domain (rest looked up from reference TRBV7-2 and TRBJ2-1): GAGVSQSPSNKVTEKGKDVELRCDPISGHTALYWYRQSLGQGLEFLIYFQGNSAPDKSGLPSDRFSAERTGGSVSTLTIQRTQQEDSAVYLCASSLLRDSIYNEQFFGPGTRLTVL.

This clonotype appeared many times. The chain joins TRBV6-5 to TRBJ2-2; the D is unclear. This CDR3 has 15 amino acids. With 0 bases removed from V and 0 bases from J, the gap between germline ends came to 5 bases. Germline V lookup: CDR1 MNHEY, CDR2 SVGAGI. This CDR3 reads CASSYSRTNTGELFF. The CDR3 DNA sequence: TGTGCCAGCAGTTACTCCCGGACGAACACCGGGGAGCTGTTTTTT.

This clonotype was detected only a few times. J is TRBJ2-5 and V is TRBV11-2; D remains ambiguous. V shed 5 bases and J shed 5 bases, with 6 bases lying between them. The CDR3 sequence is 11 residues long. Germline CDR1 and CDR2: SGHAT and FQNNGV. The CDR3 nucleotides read TGTGCCAGCAGCGGTGCGGAGACCCAGTACTTC. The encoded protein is CASSGAETQYF.

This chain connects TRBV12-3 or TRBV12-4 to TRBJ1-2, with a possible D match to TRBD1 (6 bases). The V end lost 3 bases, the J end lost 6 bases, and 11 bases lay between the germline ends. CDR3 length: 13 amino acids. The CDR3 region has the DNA TGTGCCAGCAGTTTCACAGGGTCGAATGGCTACACCTTC. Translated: CASSFTGSNGYTF.

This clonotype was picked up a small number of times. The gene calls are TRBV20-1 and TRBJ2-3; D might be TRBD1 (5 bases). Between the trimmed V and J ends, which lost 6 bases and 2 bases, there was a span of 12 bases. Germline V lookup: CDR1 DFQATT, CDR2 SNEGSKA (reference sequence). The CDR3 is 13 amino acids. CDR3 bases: TGCAGTGCCCGTCAGGGCGTCACAGATACGCAGTATTTT. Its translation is CSARQGVTDTQYF.

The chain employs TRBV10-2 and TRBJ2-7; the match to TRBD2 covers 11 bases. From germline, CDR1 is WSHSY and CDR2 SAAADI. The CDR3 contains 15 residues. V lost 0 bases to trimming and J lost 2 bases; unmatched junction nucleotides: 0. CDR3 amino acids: CASSESSGRAYEQYF. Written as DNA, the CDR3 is TGCGCCAGCAGTGAGTCTAGCGGGAGGGCCTACGAGCAGTACTTC.

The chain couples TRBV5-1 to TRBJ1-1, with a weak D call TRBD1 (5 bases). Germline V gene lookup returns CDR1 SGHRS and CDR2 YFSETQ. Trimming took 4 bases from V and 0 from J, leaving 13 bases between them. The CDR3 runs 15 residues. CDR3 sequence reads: CASSLNGAMNTEAFF. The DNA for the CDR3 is TGCGCCAGCAGCCTTAACGGGGCAATGAACACTGAAGCTTTCTTT.

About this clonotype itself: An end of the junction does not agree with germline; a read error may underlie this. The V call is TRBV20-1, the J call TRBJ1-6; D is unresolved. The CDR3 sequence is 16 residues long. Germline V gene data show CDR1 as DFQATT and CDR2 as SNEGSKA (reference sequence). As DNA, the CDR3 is TGCTGTGCTAGAGACTTGGAGAGCTCCTATAATTCACCCCTCCACTTT. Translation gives CCARDLESSYNSPLHF.